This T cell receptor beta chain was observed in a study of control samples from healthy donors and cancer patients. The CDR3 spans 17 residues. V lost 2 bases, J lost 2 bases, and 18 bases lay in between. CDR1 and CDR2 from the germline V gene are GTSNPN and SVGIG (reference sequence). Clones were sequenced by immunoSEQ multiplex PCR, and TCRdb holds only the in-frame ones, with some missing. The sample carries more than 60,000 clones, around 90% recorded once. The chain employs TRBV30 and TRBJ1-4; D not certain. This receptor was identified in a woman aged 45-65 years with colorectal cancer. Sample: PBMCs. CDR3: CAWSRVRQWSTNEKLFF. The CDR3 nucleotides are TGTGCCTGGAGTCGAGTACGGCAGTGGAGCACTAATGAAAAACTGTTTTTT.